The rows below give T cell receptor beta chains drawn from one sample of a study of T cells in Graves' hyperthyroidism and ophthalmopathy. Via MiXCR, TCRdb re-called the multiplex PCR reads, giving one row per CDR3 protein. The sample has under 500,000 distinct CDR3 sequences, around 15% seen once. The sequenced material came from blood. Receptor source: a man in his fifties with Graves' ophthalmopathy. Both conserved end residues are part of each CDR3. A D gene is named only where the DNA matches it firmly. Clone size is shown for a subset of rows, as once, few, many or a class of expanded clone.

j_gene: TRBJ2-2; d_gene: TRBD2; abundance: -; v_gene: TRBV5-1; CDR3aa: CASSLSGRVGTGELFF; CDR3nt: TGCGCCAGCAGCTTGAGCGGGAGGGTCGGCACCGGGGAGCTGTTTTTT
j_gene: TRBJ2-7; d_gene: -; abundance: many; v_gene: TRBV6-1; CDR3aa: CASSAPLTYEQYF; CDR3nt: TGTGCCAGCAGTGCACCTCTGACCTACGAGCAGTACTTC
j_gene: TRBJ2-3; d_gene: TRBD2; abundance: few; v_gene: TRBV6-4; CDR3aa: CASSEKRETDTQYF; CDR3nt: TGTGCCAGCAGTGAAAAGCGGGAGACAGATACGCAGTATTTT
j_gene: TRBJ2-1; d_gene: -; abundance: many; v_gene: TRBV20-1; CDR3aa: CSARDRRVNEQFF; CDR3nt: TGCAGTGCTAGAGATCGTCGGGTCAACGAGCAGTTCTTC
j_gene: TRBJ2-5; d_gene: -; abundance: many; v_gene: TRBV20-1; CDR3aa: CSASIGETQYF; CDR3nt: TGCAGTGCTAGTATTGGGGAGACCCAGTACTTC
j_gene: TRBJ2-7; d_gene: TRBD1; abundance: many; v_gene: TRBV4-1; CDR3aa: CASSHGTGREQYF; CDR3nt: TGCGCCAGCAGCCACGGGACAGGGAGGGAGCAGTACTTC
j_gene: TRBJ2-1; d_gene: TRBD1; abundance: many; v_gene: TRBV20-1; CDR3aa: CSAPGQGNNEQFF; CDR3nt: TGCAGTGCTCCTGGACAGGGGAACAATGAGCAGTTCTTC
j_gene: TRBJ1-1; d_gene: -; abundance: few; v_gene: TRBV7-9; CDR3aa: CASSLAQGLGMNTEAFF; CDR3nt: TGTGCCAGCAGCTTAGCACAGGGTCTGGGCATGAACACTGAAGCTTTCTTT
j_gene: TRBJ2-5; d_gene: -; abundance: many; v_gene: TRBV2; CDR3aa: CASSERDTRGQYF; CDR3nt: TGTGCCAGCAGTGAACGGGACACCCGAGGCCAGTACTTC
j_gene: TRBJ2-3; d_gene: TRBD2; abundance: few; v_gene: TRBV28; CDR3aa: CASSSLILAGFTDTQYF; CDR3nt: TGTGCCAGCAGCAGTTTAATACTAGCGGGATTCACAGATACGCAGTATTTT
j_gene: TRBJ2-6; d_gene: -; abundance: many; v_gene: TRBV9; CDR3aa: CASSAGGAGANVLTF; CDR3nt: TGTGCCAGCAGCGCGGGGGGCGCTGGGGCCAACGTCCTGACTTTC
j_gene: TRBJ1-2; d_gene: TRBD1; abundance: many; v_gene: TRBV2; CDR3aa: CASGTHRGYGYTF; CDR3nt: TGTGCCAGCGGGACCCACAGGGGTTATGGCTACACCTTC
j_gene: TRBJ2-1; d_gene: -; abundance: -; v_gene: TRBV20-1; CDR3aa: CSALRKEGRYNEQFF; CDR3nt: TGCAGTGCCCTAAGAAAAGAAGGCCGATACAATGAGCAGTTCTTC
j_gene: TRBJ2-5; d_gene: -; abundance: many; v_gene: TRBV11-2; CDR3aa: CASSSVRGRETQYF; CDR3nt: TGTGCCAGCAGCTCCGTCCGAGGGAGAGAGACCCAGTACTTC
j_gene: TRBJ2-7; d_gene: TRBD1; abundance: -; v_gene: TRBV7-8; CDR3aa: CASSLELRRTGSEEQYF; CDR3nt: TGTGCCAGCAGCTTAGAGCTTCGCCGGACAGGGTCCGAAGAGCAGTACTTC
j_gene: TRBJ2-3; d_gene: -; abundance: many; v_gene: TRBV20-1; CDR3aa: CSAAPGRVADTQYF; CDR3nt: TGCAGTGCTGCCCCGGGACGTGTCGCAGATACGCAGTATTTT
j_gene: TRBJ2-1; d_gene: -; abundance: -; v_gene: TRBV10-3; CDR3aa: CAINTDTNNEQFF; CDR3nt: TGTGCCATCAATACGGATACGAACAATGAGCAGTTCTTC
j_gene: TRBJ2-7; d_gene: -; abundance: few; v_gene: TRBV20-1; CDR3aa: CSARDLRRDSYEQYF; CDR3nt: TGCAGTGCTAGAGATTTGCGGCGGGACTCCTACGAGCAGTACTTC
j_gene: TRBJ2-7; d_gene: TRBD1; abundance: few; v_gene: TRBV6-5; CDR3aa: CASSYSKRGRAGYEQYF; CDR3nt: TGTGCCAGCAGTTACTCGAAGAGGGGGCGGGCCGGCTACGAGCAGTACTTC